The clone carrying this T cell receptor (beta chain) was counted many times. Its target is unknown. The entry originates in a study of T-cell reconstitution after alpha-beta-depleted transplantation in children. Notes on the study in general: It was newly produced T cells that mostly accounted for T-cell counts and diversity one year after transplant.

V lost 8 bases and J 2 bases, leaving 15 bases between the germline ends. The CDR3 totals 14 residues. The germline gives CDR1 MDHEN, CDR2 SYDVKM. Unique molecular identifiers were incorporated during preparation of the TCRbeta library. TCRdb reprocessed the PCR reads with MiXCR, giving one entry per CDR3 protein. This table holds fewer than 350,000 distinct CDR3 sequences, roughly 10% found once. The clonotype was recovered from a male patient under 10 years old who had a stem cell transplant for chronic granulomatous disease, so the T cells may come from the graft donor. This sequence joins TRBV28 and TRBJ2-5; either TRBD1 or TRBD2 may fit D (5 bases each). Sample: peripheral blood, taken 180 days after TCRalphabeta/CD19-depleted stem cell transplant. CDR3 coding DNA: TGTGCCAGCGACAGCGGACGGAGGCAAGAGACCCAGTACTTC. Its translation: CASDSGRRQETQYF.